This T cell receptor beta chain was documented in a study of T cells in Graves' hyperthyroidism and ophthalmopathy. Looked up from germline, CDR1 is MDHEN and CDR2 is SYDVKM. The ends were cut back, 0 bases at V and 4 bases at J, with 12 bases in the middle. The CDR3 totals 15 residues. The investigators amplified TCR beta CDR3 regions from RNA transcripts. During a first-round RT-PCR of the TCR CDR3, the HTBI primer set was used. A single record per CDR3 protein comes from TCRdb applying MiXCR to the multiplex PCR reads. The sample holds about 690,000 distinct CDR3 sequences; roughly 17% are singletons and the top ten take roughly a sixth.

The chain employs TRBV28 and TRBJ2-5; unclear D gene. The receptor comes from a middle-aged man with Graves' hyperthyroidism. Source material: blood. The CDR3 loop reads CASSLWAGFLETQYF. In nucleotides, the CDR3 is TGTGCCAGCAGTTTATGGGCTGGGTTCCTAGAGACCCAGTACTTC.